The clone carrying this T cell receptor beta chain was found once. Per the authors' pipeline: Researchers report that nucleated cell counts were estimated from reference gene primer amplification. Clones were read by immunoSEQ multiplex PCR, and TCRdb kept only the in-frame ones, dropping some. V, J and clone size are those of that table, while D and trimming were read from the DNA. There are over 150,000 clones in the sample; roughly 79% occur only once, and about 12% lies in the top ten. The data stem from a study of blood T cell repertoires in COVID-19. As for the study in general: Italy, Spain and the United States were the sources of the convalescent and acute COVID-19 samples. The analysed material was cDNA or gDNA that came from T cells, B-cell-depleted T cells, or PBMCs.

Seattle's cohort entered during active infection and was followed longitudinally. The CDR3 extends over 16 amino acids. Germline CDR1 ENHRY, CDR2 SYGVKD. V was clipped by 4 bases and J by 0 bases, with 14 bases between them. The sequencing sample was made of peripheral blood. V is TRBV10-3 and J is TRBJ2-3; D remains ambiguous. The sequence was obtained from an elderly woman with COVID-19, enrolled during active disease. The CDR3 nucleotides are TGTGCCATCAGTGGCACCACTAAACCTAGCACAGATACGCAGTATTTT. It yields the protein CAISGTTKPSTDTQYF.